One and the same sample provided the 3 T cell receptor beta chains below, sequenced in a study of OX40 agonist ivuxolimab in advanced cancers. Clones were read by immunoSEQ multiplex PCR, and TCRdb kept only the in-frame ones, dropping some. The data hold roughly 62,000 clones, with 80% to 90% observed a single time. This specimen was CD4+ or CD8+ T cells sorted from blood, taken in a trial of the OX40 agonist ivuxolimab. These receptors were collected from an adult with an advanced solid tumor such as melanoma, head and neck, liver or kidney cancer.

The chain has TRBV6-6 and TRBJ2-3; TRBD2 matches at 8 bases. The CDR3 runs 13 residues. Unmatched junction bases numbered 5, after V lost 4 bases and J lost 8 bases. Germline loops: CDR1 MNHNY, CDR2 SVGAGI (reference sequence). The CDR3 loop is CASSSGTRGTQYF. DNA for the CDR3: TGTGCCAGCAGTTCCGGGACTAGGGGTACGCAGTATTTT.

The V and J genes are TRBV5-4 and TRBJ1-4, with a possible D match to TRBD1 (6 bases). Germline V gives CDR1 SGHNT, CDR2 YYREEE (reference sequence). The CDR3 sequence is 14 residues long. V dropped 4 bases and J dropped 4 bases, with 11 bases sitting between them. The CDR3 sequence: CASSPQGNNEKLFF. In nucleotides, the CDR3 is TGTGCCAGCAGCCCTCAGGGGAATAATGAAAAACTGTTTTTT.

The chain is built from TRBV7-2 and TRBJ2-5, with TRBD2 matching over 7 bases. The junction had 4 bases not matched to a gene; V was cut back by 2 bases and J by 10 bases. The CDR3 sequence is 12 residues long. CDR1 is SGHTA and CDR2 is FQGNSA in the germline V gene. DNA for the CDR3: TGTGCCAGCAGCTTATCTCGGGGGGTCCAGTACTTC. It is translated as CASSLSRGVQYF.